This T cell receptor (beta chain) was retrieved from a study of T-cell reconstitution after alpha-beta-depleted transplantation in children. This clonotype was seen repeatedly, ten times or more. Germline lookup yields CDR1 SGHRS and CDR2 YFSETQ. V dropped 6 bases and J dropped 0; count of bases not matched to a gene: 7. The CDR3 loop spans 17 amino acids. During its preparation, the TCRbeta library received unique molecular identifiers. Via MiXCR, TCRdb re-called the PCR reads, giving one row per CDR3 protein. The sample has nearly 400,000 distinct CDR3 sequences, over 20% seen once. The source of this sequence is a human donor who donated a stem cell graft to a child with acute myeloid leukemia. V gene TRBV5-1 combines with J gene TRBJ2-2; 11 bases map to TRBD2. The material was PBMCs from the stem cell graft donor, obtained from the stem cell graft. The CDR3 DNA reads TGCGCCAGCACCAAGACTAGCGGGACCGCGAACACCGGGGAGCTGTTTTTT. Translating it yields CASTKTSGTANTGELFF. Full variable domain (outside the CDR3, taken from reference TRBV5-1 and TRBJ2-2): KAGVTQTPRYLIKTRGQQVTLSCSPISGHRSVSWYQQTPGQGLQFLFEYFSETQRNKGNFPGRFSGRQFSNSRSEMNVSTLELGDSALYLCASTKTSGTANTGELFFGEGSRLTVL.